This T cell receptor (beta chain) was identified in a study of regulatory T cells in long-lasting Graves disease. Concerning this clonotype: No antigen is known for it.

iRepertoire HTBI primers and Arm-PCR of CDR3 regions built TCR beta libraries. Each CDR3 protein gets one entry after TCRdb re-called the multiplex PCR reads with MiXCR. The sample lists a few hundred thousand distinct CDR3 sequences; less than 20% were seen once. Findings and limits, study-wide: Patients whose Graves' disease persisted exhibited lower TCR diversity than those newly diagnosed. There was favoring of TRBV28, TRBJ1-2 and TRBJ2-5 in persistent disease.

Germline V CDR1 and CDR2: DFQATT, SNEGSKA (reference sequence). V was pared by 5 bases and J by 7 bases, with 7 bases of the junction left unmatched. The CDR3 has 14 residues. Documented time point: newly diagnosed GD, antithyroid drugs for less than 3 months. With RNA extracted from PBMCs as input, the TCR library was made. The same sample was also studied in work on T cells in Graves' hyperthyroidism and ophthalmopathy. As reported in that work: Calling Graves' hyperthyroidism stable meant ophthalmopathy did not progress within 18 months. The study excluded patients with uncontrolled infection, other autoimmune disease, pregnancy or lactation.

The material was peripheral blood mononuclear cells (PBMCs), obtained at new diagnosis, from a patient treated with antithyroid drugs. The receptor was derived from a woman younger than 35 with Graves disease. This chain connects TRBV20-1 to TRBJ2-2; 10 nucleotides line up with TRBD2. CDR3 protein: CSAPSGSVLGELFF. The DNA for the CDR3 is TGCAGTGCTCCTAGCGGGAGCGTCCTCGGGGAGCTGTTTTTT.